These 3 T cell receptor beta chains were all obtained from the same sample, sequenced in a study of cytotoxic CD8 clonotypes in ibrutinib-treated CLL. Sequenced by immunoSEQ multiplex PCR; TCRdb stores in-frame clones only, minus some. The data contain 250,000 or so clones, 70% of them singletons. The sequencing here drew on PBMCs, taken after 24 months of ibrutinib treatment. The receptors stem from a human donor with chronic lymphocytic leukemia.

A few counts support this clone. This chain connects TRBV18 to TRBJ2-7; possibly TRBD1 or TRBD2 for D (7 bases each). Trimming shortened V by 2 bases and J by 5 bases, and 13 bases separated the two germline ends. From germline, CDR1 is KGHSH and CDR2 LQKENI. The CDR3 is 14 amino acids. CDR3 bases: TGTGCCAGCTCACCATTGGCAGGGGGGGACGAGCAGTACTTC. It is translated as CASSPLAGGDEQYF.

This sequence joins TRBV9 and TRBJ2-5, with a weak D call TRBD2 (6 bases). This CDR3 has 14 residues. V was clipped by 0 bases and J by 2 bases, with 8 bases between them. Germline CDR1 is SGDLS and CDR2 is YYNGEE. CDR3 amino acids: CASSVGEAQETQYF. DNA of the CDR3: TGTGCCAGCAGCGTAGGGGAGGCACAAGAGACCCAGTACTTC.

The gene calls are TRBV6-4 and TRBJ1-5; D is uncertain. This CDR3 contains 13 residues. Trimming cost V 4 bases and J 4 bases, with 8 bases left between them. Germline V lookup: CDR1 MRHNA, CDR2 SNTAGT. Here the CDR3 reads CASSARENQPQHF. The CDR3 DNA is TGTGCCAGCAGTGCGAGGGAGAATCAGCCCCAGCATTTT.